Listed here are 13 T cell receptor beta chains from one sample, sequenced in a study of T cells after posttransplantation cyclophosphamide. Repertoires were generated with immunoSEQ multiplex PCR, while TCRdb's copy carries only in-frame clones and drops some. The table lists some 38,000 clones, with no singletons. Source material: PBMCs. These receptor sequences come from a man aged 45-60 years in good health, CMV-negative, and a related stem cell transplant donor.

At least ten counts were recorded for this clone. V is TRBV5-1 and J is TRBJ1-1, with 8 bases fitting TRBD1. The trim removed 4 bases at V and 1 base at J, leaving 3 bases unmatched. This CDR3 is 14 amino acids long. Germline CDR1 reads SGHRS; CDR2 reads YFSETQ. CDR3: CASSKGQENTEAFF. The CDR3 DNA reads TGCGCCAGCAGCAAGGGACAGGAGAACACTGAAGCTTTCTTT.

Ten or more counts support this clone. The DNA for the CDR3 is TGCAGCGCCGAAACAGGGTCTGGAAACACCATATATTTT. It encodes CSAETGSGNTIYF. V gene TRBV29-1 combines with J gene TRBJ1-3; possibly TRBD1 for D (6 bases). V gave up 7 bases and J gave up 1 base, with 11 bases separating them. The germline V gene encodes CDR1 SQVTM and CDR2 ANQGSEA. The length of the CDR3 is 13 residues.

This clone has ten or more counts. The chain recombines TRBV2 with TRBJ1-1, with a tentative D call TRBD1 (5 bases). V lost 6 bases and J 6 bases, leaving 8 bases between the germline ends. The CDR3 runs 11 residues. Germline V CDR1 and CDR2: SNHLY, FYNNEI. CDR3: CASSLTAEAFF. The CDR3 bases are TGTGCCAGCAGCCTGACAGCTGAAGCTTTCTTT.

This clone was seen at least ten times. The V call is TRBV19, the J call TRBJ1-1; D may be TRBD1 (6 bases). V gave up 6 bases and J gave up 1 base, with 15 bases separating them. CDR1 is LNHDA, CDR2 SQIVND, per germline (reference sequence). There are 15 residues in the CDR3. The CDR3 DNA sequence: TGTGCCAGTAGCGCCCAAGGGGGATGGAACACTGAAGCTTTCTTT. Translated, it gives CASSAQGGWNTEAFF.

The V call is TRBV28, the J call TRBJ2-7; 7 bases are shared with TRBD2. V lost 5 bases and J lost 3; bases outside the gene matches: 10. This CDR3 is 15 amino acids long. From germline, CDR1 is MDHEN and CDR2 SYDVKM. The chain's CDR3 is CASSLGSASGYEQYF. CDR3 nucleotides: TGTGCCAGCAGTCTTGGTTCCGCTAGCGGCTACGAGCAGTACTTC.

At least ten counts were recorded for this clone. This rearrangement joins TRBV5-5 to TRBJ2-1, with 11 bases that match TRBD2. Germline loops: CDR1 SGHKS, CDR2 YYEKEE (reference sequence). Losses at the gene ends were 0 bases for V and 10 bases for J; bases not matched to a gene: 3. This CDR3 has 14 amino acids. The CDR3 nucleotides read TGTGCCAGCAGCTTGGGACGGACTAGCGGGGAGCAGTTCTTC. Encoded protein: CASSLGRTSGEQFF. Combining the CDR3 with reference TRBV5-5 and TRBJ2-1 gives the whole variable domain DAGVTQSPTHLIKTRGQQVTLRCSPISGHKSVSWYQQVLGQGPQFIFQYYEKEERGRGNFPDRFSARQFPNYSSELNVNALLLGDSALYLCASSLGRTSGEQFFGPGTRLTVL.

In this sample, this clone turned up many times. The rearrangement joins TRBV7-9 to TRBJ2-6; 9 nucleotides line up with TRBD1. V shed 5 bases and J 1 base; nucleotides not matched to a gene: 9. CDR3 length: 18 residues. Germline V gives CDR1 SEHNR, CDR2 FQNEAQ (reference sequence). The CDR3 bases are TGTGCCAGCAGCCAACCAACCGGGACAGGGTCTGGGGCCAACGTCCTGACTTTC. Protein sequence: CASSQPTGTGSGANVLTF.

This clone was detected many times. The rearrangement links TRBV18 to TRBJ1-4; D remains ambiguous. Deletions cut 2 bases from V and 4 bases from J, with 5 bases between. There are 13 residues in the CDR3. Germline loops: CDR1 KGHSH, CDR2 LQKENI. The CDR3 DNA is TGTGCCAGCTCACCAAAGCATAATGAAAAACTGTTTTTT. It specifies CASSPKHNEKLFF.

This clone has at least ten counts. V and J are TRBV5-4 and TRBJ2-7, with a weak D call TRBD2 (6 bases). Per germline, CDR1 SGHNT and CDR2 YYREEE (reference sequence). Trimming shortened V by 3 bases and J by 3 bases, and 10 bases separated the two germline ends. This CDR3 has 13 amino acids. The CDR3 DNA sequence: TGTGCCAGCAGCTCGACTAGAGACTACGAGCAGTACTTC. Its translation: CASSSTRDYEQYF.

The chain couples TRBV11-2 to TRBJ2-1; D possibly corresponds to TRBD1 (5 bases). With 1 base removed from V and 15 bases from J, the gap between germline ends came to 19 bases. The germline gives CDR1 SGHAT, CDR2 FQNNGV. This CDR3 region has 14 residues. The CDR3, as DNA: TGTGCCAGCAGCTTAGTTTTAGAGGACATATGGACGTTCTTC. Encoded protein: CASSLVLEDIWTFF.

This clone was counted between two and nine times. This chain uses TRBV21-1 with TRBJ2-4; TRBD2, as called in the table, went unchecked against the DNA. TRBV21-1 is classified as a pseudogene. CDR3 size: 17 residues. The chain's CDR3 is CASSKSGRGGAKNIQYF. DNA for the CDR3: TGTGCCAGCAGCAAAAGTGGGCGGGGGGGAGCCAAAAACATTCAGTACTTC.

In its sample, this clone was seen many times. The CDR3 bases are TGTGCCAGCAATGAAGCGGCTAGCGGGGGGGTTATTGGCGAGCAGTACTTC. Its protein is CASNEAASGGVIGEQYF. The genes are TRBV27 and TRBJ2-7; 12 bases are a match to TRBD2. CDR3 length: 17 residues. J gave up 6 bases and V 7 bases, and 16 bases lay outside the gene matches. CDR1 MNHEY and CDR2 SMNVEV come from the germline V gene (reference sequence).

This clone was seen at least ten times. J is TRBJ2-7 and V is TRBV19; no reliable D call. V dropped 2 bases and J dropped 4 bases, with 6 bases sitting between them. The CDR3 consists of 12 residues. Looked up from germline, CDR1 is LNHDA and CDR2 is SQIVND (reference sequence). The DNA for the CDR3 is TGTGCCAGTAGTATATCCGGGTACGAGCAGTACTTC. This codes for CASSISGYEQYF.